The clone carrying this T cell receptor (beta chain) was recorded a few times. The antigen remains undetermined. The treatment was: approximately nine-day PBMC culture with coronavirus spike peptide pools or control peptides (ViraFEST assay). ViraFEST used peptide pools to expand antigen-specific T cells, then sequenced TCRs. Germline CDR1 DFQATT, CDR2 SNEGSKA (reference sequence). The CDR3 is 15 residues long. Trimming pared 0 bases from V and 4 bases from J, leaving 15 bases between. This record belongs to a study of vaccination and CD4 T cells after COVID-19. The study, taken as a whole, reports: The cohort comprised relatively few convalescent patients, and no early post-infection timepoints were analyzed.

Cultured CD4+ T cell DNA underwent sequencing with the Oncomine TCR Beta short-read assay. It was cultured CD4+ T cells from which genomic DNA was extracted. Using its own MiXCR run on the PCR reads, TCRdb lists one record per CDR3 protein. The repertoire holds about 15,000 distinct CDR3 sequences, with roughly 36% as singletons. This TCR was sampled from a human donor with COVID-19. Sequencing was done on a sample of cultured CD4+ T cells from blood. The chain combines TRBV20-1 with TRBJ1-2; D possibly corresponds to TRBD1 (6 bases). CDR3 in DNA: TGCAGTGCTAGAGATTCAGGGGCGCTTGTCTATGGCTACACCTTC. Its protein is CSARDSGALVYGYTF.